This T cell receptor (beta chain) was found in a study of regulatory T cells in long-lasting Graves disease. At the level of the study: New Graves' disease cases had less than 3 months of antithyroid drugs.

The authors built TCR beta libraries using iRepertoire HTBI primers and Arm-PCR of CDR3 regions. One entry per CDR3 protein results from TCRdb running MiXCR on the multiplex PCR reads. The sample carries just over 600,000 distinct CDR3 sequences, roughly 15% recorded once. The CDR3 covers 20 residues. Germline loops: CDR1 KGHDR, CDR2 SFDVKD. Trimming removed 4 bases from V and 0 bases from J, with 24 bases in between. Time point of the sample: newly diagnosed GD, antithyroid drugs for less than 3 months. PBMC-derived RNA was used for the TCR library. The same sample was also used in a study of T cells in Graves' hyperthyroidism and ophthalmopathy. That study reports: TCR CDR3 regions were first amplified by RT-PCR with HTBI primers. Ophthalmopathy was predicted by the model a median of roughly 6 months ahead of onset.

The V gene is TRBV24-1, the J gene TRBJ2-1; D gene ambiguous. The receptor's source is a woman aged 25 to 45 with Graves disease. The source material was peripheral blood mononuclear cells (PBMCs), sampled at new diagnosis, from a patient treated with antithyroid drugs. The CDR3 sequence is CATSESPWTTRRSSYNEQFF. CDR3 sequence (DNA): TGTGCCACCAGTGAAAGCCCATGGACCACACGAAGAAGCTCCTACAATGAGCAGTTCTTC.